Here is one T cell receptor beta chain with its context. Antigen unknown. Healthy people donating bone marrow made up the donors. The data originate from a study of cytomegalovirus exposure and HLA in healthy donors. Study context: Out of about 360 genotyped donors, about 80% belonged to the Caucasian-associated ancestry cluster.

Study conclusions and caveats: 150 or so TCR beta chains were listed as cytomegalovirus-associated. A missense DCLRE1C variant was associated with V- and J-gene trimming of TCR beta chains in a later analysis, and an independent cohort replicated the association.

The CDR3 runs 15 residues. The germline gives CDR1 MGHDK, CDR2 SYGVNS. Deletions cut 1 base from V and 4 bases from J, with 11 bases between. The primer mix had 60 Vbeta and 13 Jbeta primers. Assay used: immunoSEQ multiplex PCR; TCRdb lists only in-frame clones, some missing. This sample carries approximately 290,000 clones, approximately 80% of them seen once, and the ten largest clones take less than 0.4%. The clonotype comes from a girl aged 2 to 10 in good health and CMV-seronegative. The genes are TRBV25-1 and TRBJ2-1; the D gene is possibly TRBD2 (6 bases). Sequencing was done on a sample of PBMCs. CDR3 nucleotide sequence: TGTGCCAGCAGTGAATCGGGGGTACGGTACAATGAGCAGTTCTTC. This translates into CASSESGVRYNEQFF.